Listed below are T cell receptor beta chains from one sample, sequenced in a study of PD-L1 blockade in urothelial cancer. Clones were sequenced by immunoSEQ multiplex PCR, and TCRdb holds only the in-frame ones, with some missing. The profile shows roughly 63,000 clones, 81% of them singletons. Here the sequenced sample was PBMCs, taken around atezolizumab (anti-PD-L1) treatment. The receptors were gathered from a man between 65 and 80 years old with urothelial cancer. CDR3s include the opening cysteine and the closing phenylalanine or tryptophan. D genes are given only for firm matches. Where a row states a size, it is once, few, many or the class of an expanded clone; other rows omit it.

D gene	V gene	J gene	clone size	CDR3 DNA	CDR3 protein
TRBD2	TRBV5-4	TRBJ2-7	few	TGTGCCAGCAGCATAACGGGAGGGCCCGAGCAGTACTTC	CASSITGGPEQYF
NA	TRBV15	TRBJ1-4	NA	TGTGCCACCAGCAGAGATTGGTTCAGGGTGAATGAAAAACTGTTTTTT	CATSRDWFRVNEKLFF
NA	TRBV4-2	TRBJ1-4	NA	TGTGCCAGCAGCCAAGGCAACAGGGTGGTAAATGAAAAACTGTTTTTT	CASSQGNRVVNEKLFF
TRBD2	TRBV4-2	TRBJ2-1	NA	TGTGCCAGCAGCCAAGAACAGGGACTAGCTGGGAATGAGCAGTTCTTC	CASSQEQGLAGNEQFF
TRBD1	TRBV27	TRBJ1-2	NA	TGTGCCAGCAGTTTTGGGGCAGGGGGCCGCTATGGCTACACCTTC	CASSFGAGGRYGYTF
NA	TRBV4-1	TRBJ1-5	few	TGCGCCAGCAGCCAAGATATTTATAGCAATCAGCCCCAGCATTTT	CASSQDIYSNQPQHF
TRBD2	TRBV10-3	TRBJ2-1	NA	TGTGCCAGCAGACTAGCGGGGCAACTGAATGAGCAGTTCTTC	CASRLAGQLNEQFF
TRBD2	TRBV4-2	TRBJ2-3	NA	TGTGCCAGCAGCCTCGAGTTAGCGGGAGATGTTTTCACAGATACGCAGTATTTT	CASSLELAGDVFTDTQYF
NA	TRBV21-1	TRBJ1-2	NA	TGTGCCAGCAGCAAAGGAGGTGCAGGGTATACTGGCTACACCTTC	CASSKGGAGYTGYTF
TRBD2	TRBV7-9	TRBJ2-5	NA	TGTGCCAGCAGCTTCCCAGGACTAGCGGGAGGACAGACCCAGTACTTC	CASSFPGLAGGQTQYF
TRBD1	TRBV5-1	TRBJ2-7	once	TGCGCCAGCAGATTCACAAGACAGGGGGGATCGTCCTACGAGCAGTACTTC	CASRFTRQGGSSYEQYF
TRBD2	TRBV7-2	TRBJ2-3	once	TGTGCCAGCAGCTTAGTGGGAGGGCCAGATACGCAGTATTTT	CASSLVGGPDTQYF
TRBD2	TRBV23-1	TRBJ2-7	NA	TGCGCCAGCAGTCCACCTCTAGCGGGAAGCCCCTACGAGCAGTACTTC	CASSPPLAGSPYEQYF
NA	TRBV30	TRBJ1-5	NA	TGTGCCTGGAGTCGGGGGGGGGCTCAGCCCCAGCATTTT	CAWSRGGAQPQHF
TRBD1	TRBV19	TRBJ1-2	once	TGTGCCAGTAGTATAAGAGGGCCCAGACAGGGTTCATATTATGGCTACACCTTC	CASSIRGPRQGSYYGYTF
TRBD2	TRBV5-6	TRBJ2-3	NA	TGTGCCAGCAGCTTGCAACTAGCGGCAGATACGCAGTATTTT	CASSLQLAADTQYF
TRBD1	TRBV2	TRBJ2-3	NA	TGTGCCAGCAAGGAGGGGACAGGGGGCGGTTGGGATACGCAGTATTTT	CASKEGTGGGWDTQYF
TRBD1	TRBV7-2	TRBJ1-1	few	TGTGCCAGCAGCTCGGGACAGGGGGTGACCACTGAAGCTTTCTTT	CASSSGQGVTTEAFF
TRBD2	TRBV14	TRBJ2-3	NA	TGTGCCAGCAGCCAAAAGACGGGACTAGCGGGTACAGATACGCAGTATTTT	CASSQKTGLAGTDTQYF
NA	TRBV4-2	TRBJ2-7	NA	TGTGCCAGCAGCCAAGATTTCGGGGGAGGCGGTCGGAACGAGCAGTACTTC	CASSQDFGGGGRNEQYF
NA	TRBV5-1	TRBJ1-5	NA	TGCGCCAGCAGCTTGGACGGTCAGCCCCAGCATTTT	CASSLDGQPQHF
TRBD1	TRBV13	TRBJ2-5	NA	TGTGCCAGCAGCCGAGACAGGGTGGTAGAGACCCAGTACTTC	CASSRDRVVETQYF
NA	TRBV4-1	TRBJ2-3	NA	TGCGCCAGCAGCCAAGTCGGCGGGCTTGGGGCAGATACGCAGTATTTT	CASSQVGGLGADTQYF
TRBD2	TRBV27	TRBJ2-7	NA	TGTGCCAGCAGTTGGAGCGGGAGTACCCCCTACGAGCAGTACTTC	CASSWSGSTPYEQYF
NA	TRBV12-2	TRBJ1-1	NA	TGTGCAAGTCGCTTACCCCCCTGGGGACAGGGGGTGAACACTGAAGCTTTCTTT	CASRLPPWGQGVNTEAFF
TRBD2	TRBV6-4	TRBJ2-1	NA	TGTGCCAGCAGTGACTCGATCTCTAGCGGGAGGTTAAATGAGCAGTTCTTC	CASSDSISSGRLNEQFF
TRBD2	TRBV5-1	TRBJ2-7	NA	TGCGCCAGCAGCTTGAGGCTAGCGGCATCCTACGAGCAGTACTTC	CASSLRLAASYEQYF
TRBD2	TRBV27	TRBJ2-3	NA	TGTGCCAGCAGTTTATGGCAGCGGGGAGCCACAGATACGCAGTATTTT	CASSLWQRGATDTQYF
NA	TRBV7-9	TRBJ1-2	NA	TGTGCCAGCAGGCGGGACTCCTGGAACTATGGCTACACCTTC	CASRRDSWNYGYTF
TRBD2	TRBV29-1	TRBJ2-1	NA	TGCAGCGTTGAAACCCTAGCGGGAGGGGAGCAGTTCTTC	CSVETLAGGEQFF
TRBD2	TRBV15	TRBJ2-7	NA	TGTGCCACCAGCCCGAATCGCGCGGGGGGTGAGCAGTACTTC	CATSPNRAGGEQYF
NA	TRBV9	TRBJ2-5	once	TGTGCCAGCAGCGTAGGTCCCGCTGAGGAGACCCAGTACTTC	CASSVGPAEETQYF
NA	TRBV30	TRBJ1-1	NA	TGTGCCTGGGCTAGGGGGGGATCTGAAGCTTTCTTT	CAWARGGSEAFF
NA	TRBV5-4	TRBJ2-1	NA	TGTGCCAGCAGCTTGGCCGAGACTAGAGATGAGCAGTTCTTC	CASSLAETRDEQFF
TRBD2	TRBV7-9	TRBJ2-3	NA	TGTGCCAGCAGTCCTCGAGGGCTAGCGGGAGTAAGAGATACGCAGTATTTT	CASSPRGLAGVRDTQYF
TRBD2	TRBV5-1	TRBJ2-1	NA	TGCGCCAGCGGAGTGGGAGGGCCGTACAATGAGCAGTTCTTC	CASGVGGPYNEQFF
NA	TRBV11-2	TRBJ1-1	NA	TGTGCCAGCAGTAAACAGGGAGACACTGAAGCTTTCTTT	CASSKQGDTEAFF
NA	TRBV6-1	TRBJ2-7	NA	TGTGCCAGCAGTGACAGGGGGGATGACTACGAGCAGTACTTC	CASSDRGDDYEQYF
TRBD1	TRBV9	TRBJ2-5	once	TGTGCCAGCAGCACCCACAGGGGTGAGACCCAGTACTTC	CASSTHRGETQYF
TRBD2	TRBV30	TRBJ2-1	NA	TGTGCCTGCAATGTAAGGGGACTAGCGGACAATGAGCAGTTCTTC	CACNVRGLADNEQFF
NA	TRBV6-1	TRBJ2-7	once	TGTGCCAGTCGGAGCGAACGATTCTCCTACGAGCAGTACTTC	CASRSERFSYEQYF
NA	TRBV14	TRBJ2-7	NA	TGTGCCAGCAGCCAAGGTCAGGCGACCTACGAGCAGTACTTC	CASSQGQATYEQYF
TRBD1	TRBV29-1	TRBJ2-5	NA	TGCAGCGTCTCCGGGACAGAGACTGAAGAGACCCAGTACTTC	CSVSGTETEETQYF
TRBD1	TRBV10-3	TRBJ2-3	NA	TGTGCCATCAGTGACAGGGGGCTTGGAGATACGCAGTATTTT	CAISDRGLGDTQYF